Listed below are T cell receptor beta chains from one sample, sequenced in a study of blood T cells in healthy people across ages. TCRdb reprocessed the 5' RACE reads via MiXCR and lists one record per CDR3 protein. This table has about 640,000 distinct CDR3 sequences, roughly three fifths appearing once. The sample was blood. The origin of the receptors is a man aged 55 to 70 in good health. Each CDR3 is given with its conserved first and last residue. Fields, in order: D gene, clone size, J gene, V gene, CDR3 DNA, CDR3 protein. The D gene is left open where the match is weak. Size is omitted from some rows. Given values are once, few, many or a class for expanded clones.

>TRBD2|-|TRBJ2-5|TRBV4-2
TGTGCCGGCAGCCAAGTTACTAGCGGGGCTCAAGAGACCCAGTACTTC
CAGSQVTSGAQETQYF
>-|-|TRBJ2-1|TRBV5-1
TGCGCCAGCGCTAGGGCAGAGGAGCAGTTCTTC
CASARAEEQFF
>-|-|TRBJ2-7|TRBV9
TGTGCCAGCAGTGCCGGGACACCAACCTACGAGCAGTACTTC
CASSAGTPTYEQYF
>-|-|TRBJ2-3|TRBV5-1
TGCGCCAGCAGCTTGGCAGGGTTGGTGTCGGATACGCAGTATTTT
CASSLAGLVSDTQYF
>-|few|TRBJ2-1|TRBV7-2
TGTGCCAGCTCGGGCCCCGTATCGTACAATGAGCAGTTCTTC
CASSGPVSYNEQFF
>-|-|TRBJ1-4|TRBV2
TGTGCCAGCAGACCGGGACACCTTAATGAAAAACTGTTTTTT
CASRPGHLNEKLFF
>TRBD1|-|TRBJ2-2|TRBV10-3
TGTGCCATCGACTTCCGGGACAGCTACTACAACCCGAACACCGGGGAGCTGTTTTTT
CAIDFRDSYYNPNTGELFF
>TRBD1|-|TRBJ1-4|TRBV20-1
TGCAGTGCTAGGTCGGGCGGGACAGGTGGTGAAAAACTGTTTTTT
CSARSGGTGGEKLFF
>-|-|TRBJ1-2|TRBV18
TGTGCCAGCTCACCTCTGGGATCGGGGGGCGACTATGGCTACACCTTC
CASSPLGSGGDYGYTF
>TRBD2|many|TRBJ2-7|TRBV7-2
TGTGCCAGCAGCTTAGGCGGGGGGGCCTACGAGCAGTACTTC
CASSLGGGAYEQYF
>-|many|TRBJ2-6|TRBV5-1
TGCGCCAGCTTTTGGGGGGCACCCGGGGCCAACGTCCTGACTTTC
CASFWGAPGANVLTF
>TRBD1|-|TRBJ2-6|TRBV3-1
TGTGCCAGCAGCCGCCCGTCCGCCCGACCGAAACCGGGACAGGGGCAATCTGGGGCCAACGTCCTGACTTTC
CASSRPSARPKPGQGQSGANVLTF
>-|-|TRBJ2-3|TRBV15
TGTGCCACCAGCAGAGAGCGGAGATTTAGCACAGATACGCAGTATTTT
CATSRERRFSTDTQYF
>TRBD2|-|TRBJ2-1|TRBV20-1
TGCAGTGCTAGGAGGGGGGTAGCGGGACTAGCGGACAATGAGCAGTTCTTC
CSARRGVAGLADNEQFF
>-|-|TRBJ1-6|TRBV20-1
TGCAGTGCTAGAGAGCTCGAATCTAATAATTCACCCCTCCACTTT
CSARELESNNSPLHF
>TRBD1|once|TRBJ1-5|TRBV6-6
TGTGCCAGCAGGGAGGGACAGGGTTTTGATCAGCCCCAGCATTTT
CASREGQGFDQPQHF
>TRBD1|-|TRBJ2-1|TRBV10-3
TGTGCCATCAAAGGACAGGGAAGTAACAATGAGCAGTTCTTC
CAIKGQGSNNEQFF